What follows are 16 T cell receptor beta chains derived from one specimen sequenced in a study of control samples from healthy donors and cancer patients. Measured with immunoSEQ multiplex PCR; TCRdb has only the in-frame clones, and not every one. The table has roughly 95,000 clones, 88% seen once. The specimen sequenced was blood. These receptors came from a man aged 30 to 45 in good health.

The chain links TRBV7-3 to TRBJ2-4; a possible D gene is TRBD1 (6 bases). V dropped 4 bases and J dropped 8 bases, with 12 bases sitting between them. This CDR3 has 13 amino acids. Germline CDR1 and CDR2: SGHTA and FQGTGA. Here the CDR3 DNA reads TGTGCCAGCAGCTACACAGGGAGCGACATTCAGTACTTC. The encoded protein is CASSYTGSDIQYF.

V gene TRBV24-1 combines with J gene TRBJ2-1, with 7 bases that match TRBD1. CDR3 length equals 12 residues. Germline CDR1 and CDR2: KGHDR and SFDVKD. Unmatched junction bases numbered 1, after V lost 3 bases and J lost 9 bases. The chain's CDR3 is CATSDRTGEQFF. The CDR3 DNA sequence: TGTGCCACCAGTGATCGGACAGGTGAGCAGTTCTTC.

A few counts support this clone. This chain joins TRBV21-1 and TRBJ2-2; the D call TRBD2 from the table was never checked on the DNA. TRBV21-1 is flagged as a pseudogene. There are 18 residues in the CDR3. CDR3 protein: CASSMDPGLAGLTGELFF. The CDR3 DNA is TGTGCCAGCAGCATGGATCCTGGACTAGCGGGACTCACCGGGGAGCTGTTTTTT.

The chain joins TRBV18 to TRBJ2-3; 10 positions agree with TRBD2. J was trimmed by 4 bases and V by 4 bases; bases with no gene match: 5. The CDR3 spans 15 residues. Germline V gene sequence: CDR1 KGHSH, CDR2 LQKENI. CDR3 DNA sequence: TGTGCCAGCTCACTCACTAGCGGGACCCCAGATACGCAGTATTTT. The encoded protein is CASSLTSGTPDTQYF.

The gene calls are TRBV9 and TRBJ2-5, with 14 positions matching TRBD2. From germline, CDR1 is SGDLS and CDR2 YYNGEE. This CDR3 has 16 amino acids. V dropped 4 bases and J dropped 4; count of bases not matched to a gene: 6. DNA for the CDR3: TGTGCCAGCAGCATGGGACTAGCGGGAGTTGGAGAGACCCAGTACTTC. Its protein product is CASSMGLAGVGETQYF.

The chain is built from TRBV27 and TRBJ2-3; 9 bases are shared with TRBD1. Looked up from germline, CDR1 is MNHEY and CDR2 is SMNVEV (reference sequence). The CDR3 totals 13 residues. The V gene end was trimmed by 9 bases and the J gene end by 4 bases; junction bases not matched to a gene: 5. CDR3: CASATGGSDTQYF. CDR3 sequence (DNA): TGTGCCAGTGCGACAGGGGGATCAGATACGCAGTATTTT.

The J gene is TRBJ2-5, the V gene TRBV7-3; 7 bases align to TRBD2. This CDR3 contains 14 residues. CDR1 is SGHTA, CDR2 FQGTGA, per germline. Trimming removed 3 bases from V and 9 bases from J; junction bases left unmatched: 10. CDR3 sequence reads: CASSFERGIGPQYF. In DNA form, the CDR3 reads TGTGCCAGCAGCTTCGAGCGGGGTATCGGACCCCAGTACTTC.

The rearrangement uses TRBV19 and TRBJ1-1; no clear D gene. V lost 6 bases, J lost 1 base, and 9 bases lay in between. The CDR3 totals 13 residues. Germline-derived CDR1 and CDR2 are LNHDA and SQIVND (reference sequence). CDR3 nucleotides: TGTGCCAGTAGGCTAAATAGGAACACTGAAGCTTTCTTT. Translation gives CASRLNRNTEAFF.

This chain joins TRBV28 and TRBJ1-2; D ambiguous. Germline loops: CDR1 MDHEN, CDR2 SYDVKM. This CDR3 region has 14 residues. V was trimmed by 1 base and J by 2 bases, leaving 8 bases between them. CDR3 in amino acids: CASSLSPVNYGYTF. CDR3 coding DNA: TGTGCCAGCAGTTTATCGCCGGTGAACTATGGCTACACCTTC.

The chain recombines TRBV12-5 with TRBJ2-3; D is possibly TRBD2 (5 bases). CDR1 and CDR2 (germline): LGHNT, FRNRAP. This CDR3 has 18 residues. The V end was cut by 1 base, the J end by 0 bases, with 17 bases between. The CDR3 protein is CASGLARNLALSTDTQYF. In DNA, the CDR3 is TGTGCTAGTGGTTTGGCCAGAAACCTAGCACTAAGCACAGATACGCAGTATTTT.

The rearrangement uses TRBV10-3 and TRBJ2-7; 8 bases line up with TRBD1. Per germline, CDR1 ENHRY and CDR2 SYGVKD. The CDR3 runs 14 residues. With V trimmed by 10 bases and J by 0 bases, 8 bases remained unmatched. CDR3 bases: TGTGCCACCGGGACAGGAACGAGCTCCTACGAGCAGTACTTC. Translating gives CATGTGTSSYEQYF.

The J gene is TRBJ2-2, the V gene TRBV19; no firm D call. CDR1 and CDR2 from the germline V gene are LNHDA and SQIVND (reference sequence). The CDR3 totals 13 residues. Between the trimmed V and J ends, which lost 4 bases and 3 bases, there was a span of 6 bases. The CDR3: CASSTPYTGELFF. The CDR3 DNA reads TGTGCCAGTAGTACCCCGTACACCGGGGAGCTGTTTTTT.

This chain links TRBV4-1 with TRBJ2-6; D gene unclear. This CDR3 region has 18 residues. Germline V CDR1 and CDR2: MGHRA, YSYEKL. V dropped 1 base and J dropped 1 base, with 14 bases sitting between them. The CDR3 reads CASSQATPTASGANVLTF. The CDR3 DNA sequence: TGCGCCAGCAGCCAAGCCACACCGACCGCGTCTGGGGCCAACGTCCTGACTTTC.

V usage is TRBV9 and J usage is TRBJ1-5; no reliable D call. V was shortened by 0 bases and J by 3 bases, with 10 bases between the two germline ends. The germline gives CDR1 SGDLS, CDR2 YYNGEE. The CDR3 is made up of 15 amino acids. CDR3 protein: CASSVGGGPNQPQHF. CDR3 coding DNA: TGTGCCAGCAGCGTAGGTGGAGGCCCCAATCAGCCCCAGCATTTT.

The chain recombines TRBV7-9 with TRBJ1-1; tentative D call: TRBD1 (6 bases). The CDR3 is 17 residues long. V was cut by 0 bases and J by 1 base, with 15 bases left in between. Germline CDR1 SEHNR, CDR2 FQNEAQ (reference sequence). The DNA of the CDR3 is TGTGCCAGCAGCTTAGCAAAGGGACCACAGGGGAACACTGAAGCTTTCTTT. It yields the protein CASSLAKGPQGNTEAFF.

The chain joins TRBV6-5 to TRBJ2-2, with unresolved D. V was pared by 5 bases and J by 8 bases, with 9 bases between. The germline V gene has CDR1 MNHEY and CDR2 SVGAGI. This CDR3 comprises 12 residues. CDR3 loop: CASSPWRGELFF. CDR3 in DNA: TGTGCCAGCAGTCCCTGGCGTGGGGAGCTGTTTTTT.